A single sample gave rise to the 27 T cell receptor beta chains below, sequenced in a study of low-dose radiotherapy and immunotherapy resistance in tumors (dated by TCRdb to 2022 to 2024). What the time point label conveys for this sample: after trial treatment. The label giving this sample's treatment or condition can be read as: LDRT plus nivolumab, ipilimumab, low-dose cyclophosphamide and aspirin (RACIN trial). Sequencer: Illumina HiSeq 2500. Superscript III and a set of TRAV- and TRBV-specific primers were used to synthesize first-strand cDNA, so that both TCRalpha and TCRbeta chains were covered. TCRs were amplified for 20 to 25 PCR cycles with Phusion, using a constant-region primer paired with the adapter attached to the V primers. TCRdb's own reprocessing of the public reads used fastp at Q25 and MiXCR and kept productive beta chains. Entries that share a CDR3 protein sequence are merged under the most common genes and DNA. The sample data list 100,000 or so distinct CDR3 sequences, and less than 25% of these were observed just once. The ten largest clones capture about 4% of the sample.

The sequencing used PBMCs, collected after low-dose radiotherapy plus immunotherapy. The receptors here all came from a male donor with prostate cancer.

The chain employs TRBV4-1 and TRBJ1-1; weak D call: TRBD1 (5 bases). The CDR3 spans 13 residues. The germline V gene encodes CDR1 MGHRA and CDR2 YSYEKL. Deletions cut 0 bases from V and 11 bases from J, with 13 bases between. CDR3 amino acids: CASSQEPRPGAFF. CDR3 sequence (DNA): TGCGCCAGCAGCCAAGAACCCCGACCAGGGGCTTTCTTT.

Comments on this clonotype: An end of the junction differs from the germline gene, which may be a read error. The chain is built from TRBV29-1 and TRBJ2-5; perhaps D is TRBD1 or TRBD2 (5 bases each). The CDR3 loop spans 13 amino acids. In germline, CDR1 is SQVTM, CDR2 ANQGSEA. CDR3 in DNA: TGCAGCGTTGCGCTTGGGGGACGATCACAAAGGGACTTC. Its protein is CSVALGGRSQRDF.

The chain couples TRBV29-1 to TRBJ2-7; D remains unclear. V shed 4 bases and J shed 2 bases, with 12 bases lying between them. Germline V CDR1 and CDR2: SQVTM, ANQGSEA. This CDR3 has 13 residues. Written as DNA, the CDR3 is TGCAGCGTTGGACTGCCGACGACCTACGAGCAGTACTTC. Translation: CSVGLPTTYEQYF.

The rearrangement uses TRBV28 and TRBJ1-1; 7 bases are shared with TRBD1. V lost 5 bases to trimming and J lost 6 bases; unmatched junction nucleotides: 15. The germline gives CDR1 MDHEN, CDR2 SYDVKM. This CDR3 spans 16 amino acids. CDR3 region: CASSPPQGGRGPEAFF. The CDR3, as DNA: TGTGCCAGCAGTCCACCTCAGGGGGGTCGAGGCCCTGAAGCTTTCTTT.

In its sample, this clonotype was seen many times. The V and J genes are TRBV3-1 and TRBJ2-7; possibly TRBD1 for D (6 bases). Germline CDR1 reads LGHDT; CDR2 reads YNNKEL (reference sequence). V was clipped by 4 bases and J by 6 bases, with 13 bases between them. The CDR3 runs 13 residues. This CDR3 reads CASSPTGIGEQYF. The CDR3 region has the DNA TGTGCCAGCAGCCCCACAGGGATTGGCGAGCAGTACTTC.

The chain joins TRBV7-2 to TRBJ2-2, with TRBD1 as a possible D gene (5 bases). CDR3 length: 13 residues. The germline gives CDR1 SGHTA, CDR2 FQGNSA. Deletions cut 4 bases from V and 3 bases from J, with 6 bases between. The CDR3 reads CASSSTDTGELFF. The CDR3 nucleotides read TGTGCCAGCAGCTCGACAGACACCGGGGAGCTGTTTTTT.

The chain joins TRBV28 to TRBJ2-7; the D call may be TRBD1 or TRBD2 (5 bases each). V lost 2 bases, J lost 12 bases, and 14 bases lay in between. The CDR3 loop spans 12 amino acids. Germline CDR1 MDHEN, CDR2 SYDVKM. CDR3 in amino acids: CASSLEGTYGYF. The CDR3 DNA is TGTGCCAGCAGTTTAGAAGGGACCTACGGGTACTTC.

This clonotype was detected ten times or more. This chain joins TRBV7-9 and TRBJ2-2, with unresolved D. Germline V gene data show CDR1 as SEHNR and CDR2 as FQNEAQ (reference sequence). Between the trimmed V and J ends, which lost 2 bases and 4 bases, there was a span of 5 bases. The CDR3 extends over 13 amino acids. The CDR3 DNA sequence: TGTGCCAGCAGCTTAACGGTCACCGGGGAGCTGTTTTTT. Encoded protein: CASSLTVTGELFF.

Sample share makes this clonotype medium-sized. V and J are TRBV2 and TRBJ2-6; D gene unclear. The germline gives CDR1 SNHLY, CDR2 FYNNEI. The CDR3 covers 15 residues. The V end lost 6 bases, the J end lost 2 bases, and 11 bases lay between the germline ends. In DNA form, the CDR3 reads TGTGCCAGCAGGACACGGGCCACTGGGGCCAACGTCCTGACTTTC. Amino acids: CASRTRATGANVLTF. Using reference TRBV2 and TRBJ2-6 for the parts outside the CDR3, the full variable domain is EPEVTQTPSHQVTQMGQEVILRCVPISNHLYFYWYRQILGQKVEFLVSFYNNEISEKSEIFDDQFSVERPDGSNFTLKIRSTKLEDSAMYFCASRTRATGANVLTFGAGSRLTVL.

This clonotype was detected ten times or more. The V call is TRBV7-2, the J call TRBJ1-1, with a possible D match to TRBD1 (5 bases). CDR1 and CDR2 (germline): SGHTA, FQGNSA. The length of the CDR3 is 14 residues. The V end was cut by 1 base, the J end by 9 bases, with 15 bases between. CDR3 bases: TGTGCCAGCAGCTTAGACTTTGCGGTGGGACAAGCTTTCTTT. Its translation: CASSLDFAVGQAFF.

This clonotype was counted at least ten times. The chain joins TRBV3-1 to TRBJ1-2; 11 nucleotides align to TRBD1. This CDR3 has 15 amino acids. Germline V gene data show CDR1 as LGHDT and CDR2 as YNNKEL (reference sequence). V shed 0 bases and J 8 bases; nucleotides not matched to a gene: 5. CDR3 sequence: CASSQDPGQGVGYTF. The CDR3 DNA sequence: TGTGCCAGCAGCCAAGACCCGGGACAGGGGGTCGGCTACACCTTC.

This clonotype was seen ten or more times. The chain joins TRBV29-1 to TRBJ1-2; the D gene is possibly TRBD1 (5 bases). The length of the CDR3 is 12 residues. Per the germline V gene, CDR1 is SQVTM and CDR2 is ANQGSEA. V dropped 5 bases and J dropped 3 bases, with 10 bases sitting between them. CDR3 bases: TGCAGCGTTCGCCGGGACGACTATGGCTACACCTTC. Protein: CSVRRDDYGYTF.

This clonotype was observed many times. The genes are TRBV11-2 and TRBJ1-3; D is unresolved. The germline gives CDR1 SGHAT, CDR2 FQNNGV. The CDR3 loop spans 19 amino acids. Trimming shortened V by 5 bases and J by 2 bases, and 25 bases separated the two germline ends. CDR3 amino acids: CASSPLQLPITQTGNTIYF. The CDR3 coding sequence is TGTGCCAGCAGCCCACTCCAGTTACCGATTACCCAAACTGGAAACACCATATATTTT. The full variable domain, with the rest looked up from reference TRBV11-2 and TRBJ1-3, is EAGVAQSPRYKIIEKRQSVAFWCNPISGHATLYWYQQILGQGPKLLIQFQNNGVVDDSQLPKDRFSAERLKGVDSTLKIQPAKLEDSAVYLCASSPLQLPITQTGNTIYFGEGSWLTVV.

This clonotype was detected ten times or more. The J gene is TRBJ1-5, the V gene TRBV19; 7 nucleotides match TRBD1. CDR1 LNHDA and CDR2 SQIVND come from the germline V gene (reference sequence). V trimming: 5 bases; J trimming: 4 bases; junction bases outside the gene matches: 8. The length of the CDR3 is 15 residues. The CDR3 DNA sequence: TGTGCCAGTAGTCAGGGGGGAGTAAGTAATCAGCCCCAGCATTTT. As protein: CASSQGGVSNQPQHF.

The CDR3 sequence: CASSPGTGLSPEAFF. Written as DNA, the CDR3 is TGTGCCAGCAGCCCAGGGACAGGGCTGAGTCCTGAAGCTTTCTTT. V usage is TRBV3-1 and J usage is TRBJ1-1, with 9 bases fitting TRBD1. Germline loops: CDR1 LGHDT, CDR2 YNNKEL (reference sequence). J gave up 6 bases and V 4 bases, and 9 bases lay outside the gene matches. The length of the CDR3 is 15 residues.

At least ten counts were recorded for this clonotype. This chain joins TRBV7-9 and TRBJ2-7, with 8 bases identical to TRBD2. This CDR3 comprises 13 residues. Germline V gene sequence: CDR1 SEHNR, CDR2 FQNEAQ (reference sequence). The ends lost 10 bases at V and 4 bases at J; junction bases unmatched: 9. CDR3 in amino acids: CATRGGAGYEQYF. The CDR3 bases are TGTGCCACCCGGGGGGGAGCGGGATACGAGCAGTACTTC.

This clonotype was counted at least ten times. This rearrangement joins TRBV6-4 to TRBJ2-7; TRBD2 is a possible D gene (6 bases). V was cut by 3 bases and J by 12 bases, with 9 bases left in between. Per germline, CDR1 MRHNA and CDR2 SNTAGT. The length of the CDR3 is 10 residues. The chain's CDR3 is CASSEVGGYF. For the CDR3, the DNA is TGTGCCAGCAGTGAGGTCGGGGGGTACTTC.

This clonotype was detected many times. The chain carries TRBV19 and TRBJ2-1; 8 nucleotides align to TRBD2. This CDR3 has 13 amino acids. The germline CDR1 and CDR2 sequences are LNHDA and SQIVND (reference sequence). Trimming took 7 bases from V and 8 from J; bases not matched to a gene: 7. CDR3 in amino acids: CASTGGDIDEQFF. CDR3 DNA sequence: TGTGCCAGTACCGGGGGGGATATCGATGAGCAGTTCTTC. The entire variable domain, with the rest obtained from reference TRBV19 and TRBJ2-1, is as follows: DGGITQSPKYLFRKEGQNVTLSCEQNLNHDAMYWYRQDPGQGLRLIYYSQIVNDFQKGDIAEGYSVSREKKESFPLTVTSAQKNPTAFYLCASTGGDIDEQFFGPGTRLTVL.

The chain joins TRBV20-1 to TRBJ2-3, with a possible D match to TRBD2 (5 bases). The germline V gene has CDR1 DFQATT and CDR2 SNEGSKA (reference sequence). The CDR3 contains 16 residues. Trimming cost V 0 bases and J 0 bases, with 13 bases left between them. In DNA form, the CDR3 reads TGCAGTGCTAGAGATTGGACTGCCACTAGCACAGATACGCAGTATTTT. Amino acid sequence: CSARDWTATSTDTQYF.

At least ten counts were recorded for this clonotype. The chain joins TRBV20-1 to TRBJ2-1; TRBD1 matches 9 bases. V lost 2 bases to trimming and J lost 1 base; unmatched junction nucleotides: 3. The CDR3 spans 15 residues. Germline V gene data show CDR1 as DFQATT and CDR2 as SNEGSKA (reference sequence). As DNA, the CDR3 is TGCAGTGCTAGAAGCGACAGGGGGTCCTACAATGAGCAGTTCTTC. Translation gives CSARSDRGSYNEQFF.

This clonotype was seen ten or more times. The chain links TRBV30 to TRBJ2-1; TRBD2 matches 9 bases. CDR1 is GTSNPN, CDR2 SVGIG, per germline (reference sequence). The length of the CDR3 is 13 residues. V gave up 4 bases and J gave up 7 bases; unmatched junction bases: 5. CDR3 loop: CAWTPGLANEQFF. The CDR3 bases are TGTGCCTGGACCCCGGGACTAGCTAATGAGCAGTTCTTC.

The V call is TRBV6-2 or TRBV6-3, the J call TRBJ2-1, with no clear D. Germline loops: CDR1 MNHEY, CDR2 SVGEGT. V lost 5 bases and J 5 bases, leaving 16 bases between the germline ends. The CDR3 has 15 amino acids. The CDR3 region is CASSEFPRLNNEQFF. The DNA for the CDR3 is TGTGCCAGCAGTGAATTCCCCAGGCTTAACAATGAGCAGTTCTTC.

In its sample, this clonotype was seen many times. The genes are TRBV10-3 and TRBJ1-2; 8 nucleotides agree with TRBD1. The V gene end was trimmed by 7 bases and the J gene end by 2 bases; junction bases not matched to a gene: 3. This CDR3 is built from 13 residues. The germline CDR1 and CDR2 sequences are ENHRY and SYGVKD. This CDR3 is CAIKGDRNYGYTF. DNA of the CDR3: TGTGCCATCAAGGGGGACAGGAACTATGGCTACACCTTC.

The chain has TRBV9 and TRBJ1-2; D is ambiguous. Germline loops: CDR1 SGDLS, CDR2 YYNGEE. V was cut by 4 bases and J by 3 bases, with 13 bases left in between. The CDR3 sequence is 14 residues long. The CDR3 reads CASSLDTGHYGYTF. DNA for the CDR3: TGTGCCAGCAGCCTCGACACGGGCCACTATGGCTACACCTTC.

About this clonotype itself: A clone one base away is much larger, so this may be a read error. This chain links TRBV4-1 with TRBJ2-3; 11 positions match TRBD1. CDR1 MGHRA and CDR2 YSYEKL come from the germline V gene. CDR3 length: 19 residues. The CDR3 sequence is CASNQVWRDRGLITDTQYF. The CDR3 DNA reads as TGCGCCAGCAACCAAGTTTGGCGGGACAGGGGGTTGATCACAGATACGCAGTATTTT.

This clonotype was observed at least ten times. The V call is TRBV6-5, the J call TRBJ1-4; D might be TRBD1 (5 bases). The CDR3 covers 14 residues. The germline CDR1 and CDR2 sequences are MNHEY and SVGAGI. Trimming pared 6 bases from V and 4 bases from J, leaving 12 bases between. The CDR3 nucleotides read TGTGCCAGCAGCCGGGACGGCTTTAATGAAAAACTGTTTTTT. Its protein is CASSRDGFNEKLFF.

There are many counts of this clonotype. The J gene is TRBJ2-3, the V gene TRBV7-2, with D possibly being TRBD2 (6 bases). The germline V gene encodes CDR1 SGHTA and CDR2 FQGNSA. Trimming shortened V by 3 bases and J by 1 base, and 11 bases separated the two germline ends. CDR3 length: 15 amino acids. The CDR3 sequence is CASSFGGEGTDTQYF. DNA for the CDR3: TGTGCCAGCAGCTTCGGGGGTGAGGGCACAGATACGCAGTATTTT.